The present entry profiles one T cell receptor beta chain with its context. Antigen unknown. No CMV serostatus was recorded for this donor. These data belong to a study of cytomegalovirus exposure and HLA in healthy donors. Turning to the study itself: Falling in the Caucasian-associated ancestry cluster were approximately 86% of 398 genotyped donors.

With 60 Vbeta and 13 Jbeta primers, the PCR was carried out. Clones were read by immunoSEQ multiplex PCR, and TCRdb kept only the in-frame ones, dropping some. The sample has around 150,000 clones, about 76% seen once. The study's findings and limits: The authors reported that TCR beta sequences could predict HLA-A and HLA-B alleles. These predictions were accurate for most subjects in the first cohort.

The J segment lost 4 bases and the V segment lost 2 bases, leaving 4 bases of the junction unmatched. Germline CDR1 is KGHSH and CDR2 is LQKENI. The CDR3 sequence is 14 residues long. The V gene is TRBV18, the J gene TRBJ1-1, with TRBD1 matching 7 bases. The TCR comes from a human donor in good health. The source material was PBMCs. This CDR3 reads CASSPSSGGTEAFF. CDR3 sequence (DNA): TGTGCCAGCTCACCATCATCAGGGGGCACTGAAGCTTTCTTT.